Following are 15 T cell receptor delta chains from one sample sequenced in a study of gamma-delta T cells after stem cell transplantation. TCRdb fed the RT-PCR reads into CATT to redo clone calling. The sample holds some 3,200 delta-chain clones; less than 2% are singletons and the top ten take about two fifths. The sample consisted of gamma-delta T cells. All receptors derive from a human donor. It is not recorded whose cells these are; they may come from a transplant donor.

For this clone: The TCRdb record carries a much larger clone's protein, which differs from this DNA's translation at residue 12; a read error is the likely cause, and the protein listed here is the DNA translation. The V gene is TRDV2, the J gene TRDJ3; 12 bases line up with TRDD3. The CDR3 has 20 residues. V shed 0 bases, J shed 2 bases, and the junction held 7 bases outside the gene matches. Per germline, CDR1 GEAIGNYY and CDR2 EKD. In DNA form, the CDR3 reads TGTGCCTGTGACACCGTACTGGGGGATACAATCCCCTGGGACACCCGACAGATGTTTTTC. Translation gives CACDTVLGDTIPWDTRQMFF.

On this clone: A far larger clone is just one base off, so this is likely a read error. The rearrangement links TRDV2 to TRDJ3, with TRDD3 identical over 10 bases. The CDR3 is 21 residues long. Germline-derived CDR1 and CDR2 are GEAIGNYY and EKD. DNA for the CDR3: TGTGCCTGTGACACCGTGCGTACTGGGGGATCAAACTCCTGGGGCACCCGACAGATGTTTTTC. As protein: CACDTVRTGGSNSWGTRQMFF.

On this clone itself: It is likely a read error: a sequence one base away is far more abundant. This chain connects TRDV2 to TRDJ3; 8 bases are shared with TRDD3. Germline V gene lookup returns CDR1 GEAIGNYY and CDR2 EKD. The CDR3 consists of 23 residues. CDR3 loop: CARDTVVRDTPEETSWDTRQMFF. In DNA, the CDR3 is TGTGCCCGTGACACCGTTGTCCGGGATACGCCGGAAGAAACCTCCTGGGACACCCGACAGATGTTTTTC.

About this clone: A far larger clone is one nucleotide away, so this likely arose from a read error. This sample includes further DNA sequences coding for the same CDR3. The chain carries TRDV2 and TRDJ1; 11 bases fit TRDD3. The CDR3 sequence is 18 residues long. Germline loops: CDR1 GEAIGNYY, CDR2 EKD. The CDR3 protein is CACDSVLGDKGDTDKLIF. CDR3 bases: TGTGCTTGTGACAGTGTACTGGGGGATAAGGGGGACACCGATAAACTCATCTTT.

This clone was picked up a small number of times. This DNA's translation and the protein TCRdb lists, from a much larger clone, do not match at residue 5, likely due to a read error; the protein shown is translated from the DNA. This chain connects TRDV2 to TRDJ1; D not resolved. The germline V gene has CDR1 GEAIGNYY and CDR2 EKD. CDR3 length: 16 residues. Trimming shortened V by 3 bases and J by 3 bases, and 19 bases separated the two germline ends. The CDR3 reads CACDPVTAMKADKLIF. The CDR3 DNA sequence: TGTGCCTGTGACCCCGTCACAGCGATGAAGGCCGATAAACTCATCTTT.

This clone has only a few counts. The protein TCRdb lists belongs to a much larger clone and differs from this DNA's translation at residue 8, which points to a read error; the protein shown is made from the DNA. V is TRDV2 and J is TRDJ1, with D possibly matching TRDD3 (5 bases). V lost 0 bases and J 4 bases, leaving 14 bases between the germline ends. The CDR3 totals 15 residues. The germline gives CDR1 GEAIGNYY, CDR2 EKD. The chain's CDR3 is CACDTLGMANDKLIF. DNA for the CDR3: TGTGCCTGTGACACCCTCGGGATGGCCAACGATAAACTCATCTTT.

This clone was observed a few times. TCRdb lists the protein of a much larger clone for this DNA, which differs at residue 10, so this is likely a read error; the protein given here is translated from the DNA itself. The V and J genes are TRDV2 and TRDJ1, with 9 bases identical to TRDD3. Losses at the gene ends were 1 base for V and 0 bases for J; bases not matched to a gene: 8. Germline assignment: CDR1 GEAIGNYY and CDR2 EKD. The CDR3 is made up of 17 amino acids. This chain's CDR3 is CACDTSWGMAYTDKLIF. CDR3 in DNA: TGTGCCTGTGACACGTCCTGGGGGATGGCTTACACCGATAAACTCATCTTT.

V usage is TRDV2 and J usage is TRDJ1, with TRDD3 identical over 12 bases. CDR1 is GEAIGNYY, CDR2 EKD, per germline. V lost 3 bases, J lost 0 bases, and 13 bases stayed unmatched. CDR3 length: 19 residues. The CDR3 sequence is CACDVLGDTRAGDTDKLIF. As DNA, the CDR3 is TGTGCCTGTGACGTACTGGGGGATACACGTGCTGGGGACACCGATAAACTCATCTTT.

Comment on this clone: TCRdb's protein for this DNA is that of a much larger clone and differs from the translation at residue 11, likely a read error; the protein shown is the DNA translation. The chain employs TRDV2 and TRDJ1; 9 nucleotides line up with TRDD3. The germline V gene has CDR1 GEAIGNYY and CDR2 EKD. The CDR3 covers 13 residues. The CDR3 bases are TGTGCCTGTGAGGGGATACGGTCCGATAAACCCATCTTT. Residues: CACEGIRSDKPIF.

Regarding this clone: The TCRdb record carries a much larger clone's protein, which differs from this DNA's translation at residue 3; a read error is the likely cause, and the protein listed here is the DNA translation. V is TRDV2 and J is TRDJ1; no clear D. The germline V gene encodes CDR1 GEAIGNYY and CDR2 EKD. The CDR3 runs to 14 residues. CDR3 nucleotide sequence: TGTGCCCGTGACACTCTCACCCAGACGTCGGAACTCATCTTT. This translates into CARDTLTQTSELIF.

There are a few counts of this clone. The chain uses TRDV1 and TRDJ1; 13 bases fit TRDD3. This CDR3 spans 20 amino acids. The germline CDR1 and CDR2 sequences are TSWWSYY and QGS. With V trimmed by 2 bases and J by 3 bases, 15 bases remained unmatched. The CDR3 loop is CALGEFSFTGGYGRADKLIF. The CDR3 DNA reads TGTGCTCTTGGGGAATTTTCCTTCACTGGGGGATACGGAAGGGCCGATAAACTCATCTTT.

With regard to this clone: The amino acid sequence in TCRdb belongs to a much larger clone and departs from this DNA's translation at residue 12, likely a sequencing read error; the sequence shown is translated from the DNA. The chain has TRDV2 and TRDJ1, with 12 bases aligning to TRDD3. Germline V gene data show CDR1 as GEAIGNYY and CDR2 as EKD. CDR3 length equals 18 residues. Trimming removed 0 bases from V and 0 bases from J; junction bases left unmatched: 7. The DNA of the CDR3 is TGTGCCTGTGACACCTTAAACCTGGGGGATACGTACACCGATAAACTCATCTTT. Its translation: CACDTLNLGDTYTDKLIF.

This clone showed up just a few times. A read error is likely here: a far larger clone is one base away. Within the sample, other DNA sequences also encode this same CDR3. The V and J genes are TRDV2 and TRDJ3; 10 bases fit TRDD3. The length of the CDR3 is 20 residues. Looked up from germline, CDR1 is GEAIGNYY and CDR2 is EKD. CDR3 DNA sequence: TGTGCCTGTGACCAACTGGGGGATGATACTCTCTCCTGGGACACCCGGCAGATGTTTTTC. This codes for CACDQLGDDTLSWDTRQMFF.

Ten or more counts support this clone. The sample holds other DNA sequences that translate to the same CDR3. This chain links TRDV2 with TRDJ1; 10 bases are shared with TRDD3. The CDR3 is 16 residues long. Germline trimming cut 1 base from V and 1 base from J; bases unmatched to any gene: 5. The V gene's germline CDR1 is GEAIGNYY and CDR2 EKD. CDR3 in DNA: TGTGCCTGTGACACTCTACTGGGGGATTCCACCGATAAACTCATCTTT. It codes for CACDTLLGDSTDKLIF.

With respect to this clone: One end of the junction varies from germline; a read error may be responsible. This rearrangement joins TRDV2 to TRDJ1; 9 bases align to TRDD3. CDR1 is GEAIGNYY, CDR2 EKD, per germline. The CDR3 loop spans 17 amino acids. The chain's CDR3 is CACDTMAGGFRTDKPIF. The CDR3 nucleotides read TGTGCCTGTGACACAATGGCTGGGGGATTTCGCACCGATAAACCCATCTTT.